The 25 T cell receptor beta chains given below trace back to one sample, sequenced in a study of CD8 T cells in Susac syndrome. With random hexamers, reverse transcription was performed on roughly 0.5 to 1 ug of RNA. A single record per CDR3 protein comes from TCRdb applying MiXCR to the immunoSEQ multiplex PCR reads. The sample shows 300,000 or so distinct CDR3 sequences, around 92% of them seen only once. Sequencing was done on a sample of CD4+ T cells from PBMCs. The origin of the receptors is a human donor with multiple sclerosis.

The CDR3 DNA is TGCAGTGCTAATACGGGACAGGGACTGATGAACACTGAAGCTTTCTTT. It yields the protein CSANTGQGLMNTEAFF. This chain joins TRBV20-1 and TRBJ1-1; 9 bases agree with TRBD1. The V segment lost 4 bases and the J segment 0 bases; nucleotides outside the gene matches: 9. Germline V lookup: CDR1 DFQATT, CDR2 SNEGSKA (reference sequence). This CDR3 is 16 amino acids long.

V and J are TRBV24-1 and TRBJ2-2, with 8 bases fitting TRBD2. Germline V CDR1 and CDR2: KGHDR, SFDVKD. The CDR3 is 15 amino acids. V was pared by 4 bases and J by 8 bases, with 8 bases of the junction left unmatched. The CDR3 DNA reads TGTGCCACCAGTGAGGAAGGACTAGCATCAGGGGAGCTGTTTTTT. Residues: CATSEEGLASGELFF.

This clonotype was recorded once. The chain has TRBV4-3 and TRBJ2-7; D remains unclear. This CDR3 has 14 residues. Per germline, CDR1 LGHNA and CDR2 YSLEER. Trimming stripped 0 bases from V and 6 bases from J, with 12 bases between. In DNA, the CDR3 is TGCGCCAGCAGCCAAGAAGCCCGCGTAGGCGAGCAGTACTTC. Translated: CASSQEARVGEQYF.

The rearrangement uses TRBV7-2 and TRBJ1-1, with D uncertain. CDR3 length: 14 amino acids. Germline values: CDR1 SGHTA, CDR2 FQGNSA. Trimming removed 5 bases at V and 7 bases at J, with 17 bases between. As DNA, the CDR3 is TGTGCCAGCAGCCGAACGGGGAAGGGAAGTGAAGCTTTCTTT. This sequence encodes CASSRTGKGSEAFF.

The chain recombines TRBV20-1 with TRBJ2-3; maybe TRBD2 (6 bases). V shed 6 bases and J shed 4 bases, with 20 bases lying between them. This CDR3 has 15 residues. Per germline, CDR1 DFQATT and CDR2 SNEGSKA (reference sequence). DNA of the CDR3: TGCAGTGCCCCAACGACGGGGGAAGCCTCAGATACGCAGTATTTT. This sequence encodes CSAPTTGEASDTQYF.

This clonotype is a singleton in its sample. The chain combines TRBV29-1 with TRBJ2-1; 10 nucleotides match TRBD2. Germline-derived CDR1 and CDR2 are SQVTM and ANQGSEA. With 0 bases clipped from V and 0 bases from J, the junction kept 11 bases outside the gene matches. There are 19 residues in the CDR3. The CDR3 loop is CSVEEIVAGGLSSYNEQFF. CDR3 nucleotide sequence: TGCAGCGTTGAAGAAATCGTAGCGGGGGGATTGAGCTCCTACAATGAGCAGTTCTTC.

The chain is built from TRBV5-8 and TRBJ2-1; D gene uncertain. The CDR3 is 17 residues long. The germline V and J ends were trimmed by 2 bases and 0 bases, with 15 bases remaining between them. The germline V gene has CDR1 SGHTS and CDR2 YDEGEE. The CDR3 DNA reads as TGTGCCAGCAGCTTCCGGCAGCCTTGGAGCTCCTACAATGAGCAGTTCTTC. Translated, it gives CASSFRQPWSSYNEQFF.

V usage is TRBV20-1 and J usage is TRBJ2-7, with D uncertain. Germline CDR1 reads DFQATT; CDR2 reads SNEGSKA (reference sequence). This CDR3 has 12 amino acids. V gave up 3 bases and J gave up 0 bases, with 6 bases separating them. The CDR3 DNA reads as TGCAGTGCTAGTTCCAACTCCTACGAGCAGTACTTC. Its translation: CSASSNSYEQYF.

The chain is built from TRBV29-1 and TRBJ2-7; D is undetermined. The CDR3 spans 14 residues. Germline CDR1 and CDR2: SQVTM and ANQGSEA. V was shortened by 0 bases and J by 3 bases, with 12 bases between the two germline ends. DNA of the CDR3: TGCAGCGTTGAAGACCCTTTATATAGCTACGAGCAGTACTTC. This encodes CSVEDPLYSYEQYF.

This chain uses TRBV18 with TRBJ2-3; no clear D gene. CDR1 is KGHSH and CDR2 is LQKENI in the germline V gene. V was shortened by 2 bases and J by 4 bases, with 4 bases between the two germline ends. This CDR3 has 12 amino acids. This CDR3 is CASSPSADTQYF. The CDR3 DNA is TGTGCCAGCTCACCATCCGCAGATACGCAGTATTTT.

Remarks on this clonotype: A junction boundary mismatches the germline segment, possibly from a read error. The chain is built from TRBV7-9 and TRBJ2-1, with D perhaps matching TRBD1 (5 bases). The CDR3 consists of 11 residues. Per the germline V gene, CDR1 is SEHNR and CDR2 is FQNEAQ (reference sequence). CDR3 region: CASSSQGPKYF. The DNA of the CDR3 is TGTGCCAGCAGCTCCCAGGGCCCAAAGTACTTC.

The chain combines TRBV4-1 with TRBJ2-5; D is perhaps TRBD1 or TRBD2 (5 bases each). The germline CDR1 and CDR2 sequences are MGHRA and YSYEKL. This CDR3 is built from 15 residues. The V end was cut by 1 base, the J end by 5 bases, with 14 bases between. The CDR3 region is CASSQVGTPGETQYF. CDR3 sequence (DNA): TGCGCCAGCAGCCAAGTGGGGACCCCCGGCGAGACCCAGTACTTC.

The V and J genes are TRBV6-6 and TRBJ2-5, with D maybe TRBD1 (8 bases). The germline gives CDR1 MNHNY, CDR2 SVGAGI (reference sequence). V dropped 6 bases and J dropped 5 bases, with 22 bases sitting between them. There are 16 residues in the CDR3. The CDR3 DNA reads TGTGCCAGCAGAGGACTAGGGACAGGCCTTCGGGAGACCCAGTACTTC. Translating it yields CASRGLGTGLRETQYF.

The chain is built from TRBV10-3 and TRBJ2-3; TRBD2 matches at 13 bases. The V and J ends lost 3 bases and 2 bases, in that order; junction bases with no gene match: 8. This CDR3 is 18 amino acids long. Germline V gene sequence: CDR1 ENHRY, CDR2 SYGVKD. CDR3 residues: CAISDPGLAGVHTDTQYF. The CDR3 DNA follows: TGTGCCATCAGTGACCCAGGACTAGCGGGGGTACACACAGATACGCAGTATTTT.

The chain carries TRBV11-1 and TRBJ2-2, with 9 bases aligning to TRBD2. The germline V gene encodes CDR1 SGHAT and CDR2 FQDESV (reference sequence). Germline trimming cut 2 bases from V and 8 bases from J; bases unmatched to any gene: 3. The CDR3 totals 14 residues. The CDR3 sequence is CASSLLAGTGELFF. CDR3 DNA sequence: TGTGCCAGCAGCTTACTAGCGGGGACAGGGGAGCTGTTTTTT.

The rearrangement links TRBV12-3 or TRBV12-4 to TRBJ1-5; 7 bases fit TRBD1. V shed 2 bases and J 7 bases; nucleotides not matched to a gene: 2. CDR3 length: 13 amino acids. The CDR3 here is CASSLWGQQPQHF. The CDR3 nucleotides are TGTGCCAGCAGTTTATGGGGACAGCAGCCCCAGCATTTT.

The chain joins TRBV4-1 to TRBJ1-3; D gene uncertain. Trimming shortened V by 1 base and J by 0 bases, and 10 bases separated the two germline ends. The CDR3 has 16 amino acids. Germline CDR1 and CDR2: MGHRA and YSYEKL. As DNA, the CDR3 is TGCGCCAGCAGCCAAGCGATAGGGAACTCTGGAAACACCATATATTTT. Protein sequence: CASSQAIGNSGNTIYF.

V is TRBV29-1 and J is TRBJ2-1; 9 nucleotides agree with TRBD1. V was pared by 5 bases and J by 5 bases, with 7 bases of the junction left unmatched. In germline, CDR1 is SQVTM, CDR2 ANQGSEA. This CDR3 spans 14 amino acids. The CDR3 DNA is TGCAGCGTTAACTCCGGGACAGGGAACAATGAGCAGTTCTTC. This gives the protein CSVNSGTGNNEQFF.

V is TRBV6-5 and J is TRBJ2-1; 9 bases are shared with TRBD2. V dropped 0 bases and J dropped 6; count of bases not matched to a gene: 12. The CDR3 contains 18 residues. The germline V gene encodes CDR1 MNHEY and CDR2 SVGAGI. The CDR3 sequence: CASSYSHRRVAGVNEQFF. As DNA, the CDR3 is TGTGCCAGCAGTTACTCCCATCGAAGGGTAGCGGGAGTCAATGAGCAGTTCTTC.

The DNA of the CDR3 is TGTGCCTGGAGTGCCTTGGTCCGAGCTAACTATGGCTACACCTTC. Protein sequence: CAWSALVRANYGYTF. The V gene is TRBV30, the J gene TRBJ1-2; D unclear. The CDR3 sequence is 15 residues long. The V gene's germline CDR1 is GTSNPN and CDR2 SVGIG (reference sequence). Trimming took 1 base from V and 0 from J, leaving 12 bases between them.

The chain combines TRBV5-1 with TRBJ2-2; 10 positions agree with TRBD1. CDR1 and CDR2 (germline): SGHRS, YFSETQ. This CDR3 is built from 15 residues. The V gene end was trimmed by 4 bases and the J gene end by 2 bases; junction bases not matched to a gene: 2. As DNA, the CDR3 is TGCGCCAGCAGCATGACAGGGGGCAACACCGGGGAGCTGTTTTTT. Amino acids: CASSMTGGNTGELFF.

J is TRBJ1-3 and V is TRBV6-5; 7 bases line up with TRBD1. V shed 0 bases and J 1 base; nucleotides not matched to a gene: 9. The CDR3 has 18 residues. Germline values: CDR1 MNHEY, CDR2 SVGAGI. The CDR3 reads CASSYSSGGGVSGNTIYF. In DNA form, the CDR3 reads TGTGCCAGCAGTTACTCGAGTGGAGGGGGCGTATCTGGAAACACCATATATTTT.

This chain connects TRBV6-6 to TRBJ2-5, with TRBD1 matching over 9 bases. Per the germline V gene, CDR1 is MNHNY and CDR2 is SVGAGI (reference sequence). This CDR3 spans 15 amino acids. With 4 bases clipped from V and 5 bases from J, the junction kept 8 bases outside the gene matches. In DNA form, the CDR3 reads TGTGCCAGCAGTTCCAGGACAGGGGTACGGGAGACCCAGTACTTC. Its protein product is CASSSRTGVRETQYF.

The rearrangement uses TRBV2 and TRBJ2-3; 8 nucleotides agree with TRBD2. V dropped 6 bases and J dropped 6; count of bases not matched to a gene: 11. The CDR3 runs 15 residues. CDR1 is SNHLY, CDR2 FYNNEI, per germline. The CDR3 region is CASSISAGEMDTQYF. The CDR3 DNA follows: TGTGCCAGCAGCATTTCAGCGGGGGAGATGGATACGCAGTATTTT.

The rearrangement uses TRBV29-1 and TRBJ2-3; no firm D call. The CDR3 extends over 14 amino acids. Germline-derived CDR1 and CDR2 are SQVTM and ANQGSEA. The V end was cut by 0 bases, the J end by 5 bases, with 12 bases between. CDR3 nucleotide sequence: TGCAGCGTTGAAGATCGACGTCGAAGAGATACGCAGTATTTT. Its protein product is CSVEDRRRRDTQYF.